What follows is one TCR beta chain and its context. Its target is not known. This record belongs to a study of vaccination and CD4 T cells after COVID-19. As for the study in general: Nasal swab PCR detected SARS-CoV-2 in convalescent patients; under 10 had mild disease, one severe. Investigators drew the post-COVID samples a median approximately 100 days after diagnosis, with a range of 35 to 161.

Sequencing of DNA taken from cultured CD4+ T cells relied on the Oncomine TCR Beta short-read assay. TCRdb re-called the PCR reads with MiXCR, one entry per CDR3 protein. The sample contains some 25,000 distinct CDR3 sequences, 45% to 50% of which appear only once. Trimming at V came to 0 bases and at J to 2 bases, leaving 8 bases not matched to a gene. The CDR3 loop spans 20 amino acids. Germline-derived CDR1 and CDR2 are LNHNV and YYDKDF (reference sequence). Study-level points and caveats: Post-infection sampling omitted early timepoints and covered relatively few convalescent patients.

The treatment is: approximately 10-day PBMC culture with coronavirus spike peptide pools or control peptides (ViraFEST assay). The chain employs TRBV15 and TRBJ2-3; the match to TRBD2 covers 16 bases. Sequenced sample: CD4+ T cells from blood, cultured in vitro. The sequence came from a human donor who had recovered from COVID-19. As DNA, the CDR3 is TGTGCCACCAGCAGAGATAAGGGGACTAGCGGGAGGGGGACCACAGATACGCAGTATTTT. It encodes CATSRDKGTSGRGTTDTQYF.